These T cell receptor beta chains were read from a single sample in a study of OX40 agonist ivuxolimab in advanced cancers. Profiling relied on immunoSEQ multiplex PCR, and the TCRdb table lists in-frame clones only, not all of them. This sample has over 75,000 clones, with about 92% found just once. Sequenced material: CD4+ or CD8+ T cells sorted from blood, taken in a trial of the OX40 agonist ivuxolimab. Source of these receptors: an adult with an advanced solid tumor such as melanoma, head and neck, liver or kidney cancer. The CDR3 runs from the conserved cysteine through the conserved F or W. D genes are given only for firm matches. Clone size appears in some rows only: once, few, many, or a class for an expanded clone.

j_call: TRBJ2-3
clone_size: once
d_call: -
v_call: TRBV7-7
cdr3_nt: TGTGCTAGCAGCTTGACGGGTCGCACAGATACGCAGTATTTT
cdr3_aa: CASSLTGRTDTQYF

j_call: TRBJ2-7
clone_size: -
d_call: -
v_call: TRBV15
cdr3_nt: TGTGCCACCAGCAGAGGCCGCGACGATGAGCAGTACTTC
cdr3_aa: CATSRGRDDEQYF

j_call: TRBJ1-4
clone_size: once
d_call: -
v_call: TRBV7-2
cdr3_nt: TGTGCCAGCAGCACATACAGGGATGAAAAACTGTTTTTT
cdr3_aa: CASSTYRDEKLFF

j_call: TRBJ2-1
clone_size: -
d_call: -
v_call: TRBV27
cdr3_nt: TGTGCCAGCAGTTTAATGGGGTCCTACAATGAGCAGTTCTTC
cdr3_aa: CASSLMGSYNEQFF

j_call: TRBJ2-5
clone_size: once
d_call: -
v_call: TRBV20-1
cdr3_nt: TGCAGTGCTAGTTTTCAAGAGACCCAGTACTTC
cdr3_aa: CSASFQETQYF

j_call: TRBJ1-2
clone_size: -
d_call: -
v_call: TRBV7-2
cdr3_nt: TGTGCCAGCAGCCCCCAGGTTCGGGGGGGCGTTAGCTATGGCTACACCTTC
cdr3_aa: CASSPQVRGGVSYGYTF

j_call: TRBJ2-1
clone_size: -
d_call: -
v_call: TRBV5-1
cdr3_nt: TGCGCCAGCAGCTTGGGCCTAGCGATTGATGAGCAGTTCTTC
cdr3_aa: CASSLGLAIDEQFF

j_call: TRBJ1-1
clone_size: -
d_call: -
v_call: TRBV6-5
cdr3_nt: TGTGCCAGCAGCACGAGGGATGGGACTGAAGCTTTCTTT
cdr3_aa: CASSTRDGTEAFF

j_call: TRBJ2-7
clone_size: -
d_call: -
v_call: TRBV11-2
cdr3_nt: TGTGCCAGCAGGCCCTTCGGGCAGGGCCTCTACGAGCAGTACTTC
cdr3_aa: CASRPFGQGLYEQYF

j_call: TRBJ2-2
clone_size: few
d_call: -
v_call: TRBV5-6
cdr3_nt: TGTGCCAGCAGCTCGACAGACACCGGGGAGCTGTTTTTT
cdr3_aa: CASSSTDTGELFF

j_call: TRBJ2-2
clone_size: -
d_call: -
v_call: TRBV11-2
cdr3_nt: TGTGCCAGCACGCACGTTGTGGGGGAGCTGTTTTTT
cdr3_aa: CASTHVVGELFF